The clone carrying this T cell receptor beta chain was found many times. Its antigen is as yet unknown. It may be a read error: a sequence one base away is much more abundant. This sample stems from a study of breast tumors, draining lymph nodes, adjacent tissues. Points from the study as a whole: Luminal-like breast cancer showed significantly higher tumor–nontumor repertoire similarity than basal-like. The lymph node origin of tumor T cells was framed as consistent with a hypothesis, not demonstrated.

The CDR3 is 14 amino acids. The V gene end was trimmed by 3 bases and the J gene end by 6 bases; junction bases not matched to a gene: 11. Germline CDR1 reads DFQATT; CDR2 reads SNEGSKA (reference sequence). From the multiplex PCR reads, TCRdb called clonotypes with MiXCR, one entry per CDR3 protein. This table holds roughly 14,000 distinct CDR3 sequences, around three fifths found once. The TCR was taken from a female donor with breast cancer. Some clones in this sample may be carry-over from other donors' samples. The rearrangement uses TRBV20-1 and TRBJ2-7; 7 bases fit TRBD1. The source material was tumor-adjacent breast tissue. Written as DNA, the CDR3 is TGCAGTGCTAGGCCGGGACAGTCCCCCTCCGAGCAGTACTTC. Its translation: CSARPGQSPSEQYF.